This is a list of T cell receptor beta chains from one sample in a study of STAT3 mutations in large granular lymphocyte leukemia. Repertoires were generated with immunoSEQ multiplex PCR, while TCRdb's copy carries only in-frame clones and drops some. The top ten clones hold around 7.1% of a sample with some 25,000 clones, approximately 94% of them seen once. Specimen: peripheral blood mononuclear cells. The receptors originated from a man aged 40-50 years with T-cell large granular lymphocyte leukemia. Some clones in this sample may be carry-over from other donors' samples. Each CDR3 is given with its conserved first and last residue. The D gene is left open where the match is weak. Not every row has a clone size; where given, it reads once, few, many or a size class.

d_call: NA
clone_size: medium-sized
cdr3_length: 16
v_call: TRBV5-6
j_call: TRBJ1-3
cdr3_aa: CASSFGGPFSGNTIYF
cdr3_nt: TGTGCCAGCAGCTTCGGGGGGCCCTTCTCTGGAAACACCATATATTTT

d_call: NA
clone_size: NA
cdr3_length: 16
v_call: TRBV18
j_call: TRBJ1-6
cdr3_aa: CASSSRDSSGYSPLHF
cdr3_nt: TGTGCCAGCTCTAGCCGGGACTCCAGTGGGTATTCACCCCTCCACTTT

d_call: TRBD1
clone_size: NA
cdr3_length: 15
v_call: TRBV5-1
j_call: TRBJ1-1
cdr3_aa: CASSLVMGQHTEAFF
cdr3_nt: TGCGCCAGCAGCTTGGTTATGGGACAGCACACTGAAGCTTTCTTT

d_call: NA
clone_size: NA
cdr3_length: 16
v_call: TRBV4-1
j_call: TRBJ1-4
cdr3_aa: CASSQIDQGLEEKLFF
cdr3_nt: TGCGCCAGCAGCCAAATTGATCAGGGTTTGGAGGAAAAACTGTTTTTT

d_call: TRBD1
clone_size: NA
cdr3_length: 16
v_call: TRBV9
j_call: TRBJ1-1
cdr3_aa: CASSVGGQGLNTEAFF
cdr3_nt: TGTGCCAGCAGCGTAGGGGGACAGGGGCTGAACACTGAAGCTTTCTTT

d_call: NA
clone_size: NA
cdr3_length: 12
v_call: TRBV7-9
j_call: TRBJ1-2
cdr3_aa: CASSFTGFGYTF
cdr3_nt: TGTGCCAGCAGCTTCACAGGGTTTGGCTACACCTTC

d_call: TRBD1
clone_size: NA
cdr3_length: 15
v_call: TRBV4-1
j_call: TRBJ1-2
cdr3_aa: CASSQDRRGGIGYTF
cdr3_nt: TGCGCCAGCAGCCAAGATCGACGAGGGGGCATTGGCTACACCTTC

d_call: TRBD1
clone_size: NA
cdr3_length: 14
v_call: TRBV6-5
j_call: TRBJ1-6
cdr3_aa: CASSRGQQGSPLHF
cdr3_nt: TGTGCCAGCAGCCGAGGGCAACAGGGGTCACCCCTCCACTTT

d_call: NA
clone_size: once
cdr3_length: 15
v_call: TRBV10-2
j_call: TRBJ1-5
cdr3_aa: CASSETGRSNQPQHF
cdr3_nt: TGCGCCAGCAGTGAGACGGGCAGGAGCAATCAGCCCCAGCATTTT

d_call: TRBD1
clone_size: NA
cdr3_length: 14
v_call: TRBV27
j_call: TRBJ1-2
cdr3_aa: CASKRQTGNYGYTF
cdr3_nt: TGTGCCAGCAAGCGTCAGACAGGGAACTATGGCTACACCTTC

d_call: NA
clone_size: NA
cdr3_length: 16
v_call: TRBV7-9
j_call: TRBJ2-7
cdr3_aa: CASSFSAGSLSYEQYF
cdr3_nt: TGTGCCAGCAGCTTCTCGGCGGGCAGTTTATCCTACGAGCAGTACTTC

d_call: NA
clone_size: few
cdr3_length: 15
v_call: TRBV11-2
j_call: TRBJ2-2
cdr3_aa: CASSHQGGNTGELFF
cdr3_nt: TGTGCCAGCAGCCACCAGGGGGGGAACACCGGGGAGCTGTTTTTT

d_call: NA
clone_size: NA
cdr3_length: 13
v_call: TRBV9
j_call: TRBJ2-2
cdr3_aa: CASSITRTGELFF
cdr3_nt: TGTGCCAGCAGCATAACTAGGACCGGGGAGCTGTTTTTT

d_call: NA
clone_size: NA
cdr3_length: 12
v_call: TRBV30
j_call: TRBJ1-4
cdr3_aa: CASGEANEKLFF
cdr3_nt: TGTGCTTCCGGAGAAGCTAATGAAAAACTGTTTTTT

d_call: NA
clone_size: NA
cdr3_length: 13
v_call: TRBV6-6
j_call: TRBJ1-5
cdr3_aa: CASSYALNRPQHF
cdr3_nt: TGTGCCAGCAGTTACGCCCTTAACCGGCCCCAGCATTTT

d_call: NA
clone_size: NA
cdr3_length: 13
v_call: TRBV19
j_call: TRBJ1-1
cdr3_aa: CASSIMETTEAFF
cdr3_nt: TGTGCCAGTAGTATCATGGAGACCACTGAAGCTTTCTTT

d_call: TRBD1
clone_size: NA
cdr3_length: 12
v_call: TRBV29-1
j_call: TRBJ2-7
cdr3_aa: CSVLGQSYEQYF
cdr3_nt: TGCAGCGTGTTGGGACAGTCCTACGAGCAGTACTTC

d_call: NA
clone_size: NA
cdr3_length: 13
v_call: TRBV27
j_call: TRBJ1-6
cdr3_aa: CASAGRVDTPLHF
cdr3_nt: TGTGCCAGCGCGGGCAGGGTGGATACACCCCTCCACTTT

d_call: NA
clone_size: NA
cdr3_length: 17
v_call: TRBV9
j_call: TRBJ1-3
cdr3_aa: CASSVVLGRSSGNTIYF
cdr3_nt: TGTGCCAGCAGCGTAGTTCTAGGGCGATCCTCTGGAAACACCATATATTTT

d_call: NA
clone_size: NA
cdr3_length: 15
v_call: TRBV4-3
j_call: TRBJ1-1
cdr3_aa: CASSPMAGSNTEAFF
cdr3_nt: TGCGCCAGCAGCCCGATGGCGGGGTCGAACACTGAAGCTTTCTTT

d_call: NA
clone_size: few
cdr3_length: 12
v_call: TRBV18
j_call: TRBJ2-5
cdr3_aa: CASSPLTETQYF
cdr3_nt: TGTGCCAGCTCACCACTTACAGAGACCCAGTACTTC

d_call: NA
clone_size: once
cdr3_length: 12
v_call: TRBV27
j_call: TRBJ2-7
cdr3_aa: CASTWQVGEQYF
cdr3_nt: TGTGCCAGCACGTGGCAGGTGGGCGAGCAGTACTTC

d_call: TRBD1
clone_size: few
cdr3_length: 14
v_call: TRBV11-1
j_call: TRBJ1-2
cdr3_aa: CASSFVGQAYGYTF
cdr3_nt: TGTGCCAGCAGCTTCGTGGGACAGGCCTATGGCTACACCTTC

d_call: NA
clone_size: NA
cdr3_length: 18
v_call: TRBV9
j_call: TRBJ1-3
cdr3_aa: CASSVASGVGFSGNTIYF
cdr3_nt: TGTGCCAGCAGCGTGGCATCGGGGGTGGGGTTCTCTGGAAACACCATATATTTT

d_call: NA
clone_size: once
cdr3_length: 13
v_call: TRBV30
j_call: TRBJ1-1
cdr3_aa: CACSGPGGTEAFF
cdr3_nt: TGTGCCTGTTCAGGGCCGGGCGGCACTGAAGCTTTCTTT

d_call: TRBD1
clone_size: NA
cdr3_length: 15
v_call: TRBV5-8
j_call: TRBJ2-5
cdr3_aa: CASSLAGRTGETQYF
cdr3_nt: TGTGCCAGCAGCTTGGCCGGGCGGACAGGGGAGACCCAGTACTTC

d_call: NA
clone_size: NA
cdr3_length: 13
v_call: TRBV30
j_call: TRBJ2-4
cdr3_aa: CAWSPLTENIQYF
cdr3_nt: TGTGCCTGGTCACCACTTACAGAGAACATTCAGTACTTC

d_call: NA
clone_size: NA
cdr3_length: 15
v_call: TRBV19
j_call: TRBJ1-5
cdr3_aa: CASNAFDNSNQPQHF
cdr3_nt: TGTGCCAGCAACGCTTTTGACAATAGCAATCAGCCCCAGCATTTT

d_call: TRBD2
clone_size: NA
cdr3_length: 18
v_call: TRBV30
j_call: TRBJ2-2
cdr3_aa: CAWSVELAGPTNTGELFF
cdr3_nt: TGTGCCTGGAGCGTCGAGCTAGCGGGACCTACGAACACCGGGGAGCTGTTTTTT

d_call: NA
clone_size: NA
cdr3_length: 15
v_call: TRBV5-1
j_call: TRBJ1-5
cdr3_aa: CASSLAGDHTQPQHF
cdr3_nt: TGCGCCAGCAGCTTGGCGGGAGACCATACTCAGCCCCAGCATTTT

d_call: NA
clone_size: NA
cdr3_length: 18
v_call: TRBV5-1
j_call: TRBJ2-6
cdr3_aa: CASSLALGGASGANVLTF
cdr3_nt: TGCGCCAGCAGCTTGGCCTTAGGTGGGGCCTCTGGGGCCAACGTCCTGACTTTC

d_call: NA
clone_size: NA
cdr3_length: 16
v_call: TRBV7-2
j_call: TRBJ2-2
cdr3_aa: CASSPMEPENTGELFF
cdr3_nt: TGTGCCAGCAGCCCAATGGAACCGGAGAACACCGGGGAGCTGTTTTTT

d_call: NA
clone_size: once
cdr3_length: 18
v_call: TRBV23-1
j_call: TRBJ2-7
cdr3_aa: CASSQYTITGSGAYEQYF
cdr3_nt: TGCGCCAGCAGTCAATATACTATAACAGGGTCAGGAGCCTACGAGCAGTACTTC

d_call: NA
clone_size: NA
cdr3_length: 15
v_call: TRBV25-1
j_call: TRBJ2-7
cdr3_aa: CASSDPFATPYEQYF
cdr3_nt: TGTGCCAGCAGTGATCCGTTCGCTACTCCCTACGAGCAGTACTTC

d_call: TRBD1
clone_size: few
cdr3_length: 15
v_call: TRBV5-1
j_call: TRBJ2-5
cdr3_aa: CASSLGRTGQETQYF
cdr3_nt: TGCGCCAGCAGCTTGGGACGGACAGGGCAAGAGACCCAGTACTTC

d_call: NA
clone_size: NA
cdr3_length: 15
v_call: TRBV2
j_call: TRBJ2-5
cdr3_aa: CASSVDLPKGETQYF
cdr3_nt: TGTGCCAGCAGTGTAGACCTCCCGAAGGGAGAGACCCAGTACTTC

d_call: NA
clone_size: NA
cdr3_length: 13
v_call: TRBV25-1
j_call: TRBJ1-2
cdr3_aa: CASRRSDNYGYTF
cdr3_nt: TGTGCCAGCAGAAGGTCAGACAACTATGGCTACACCTTC

d_call: TRBD2
clone_size: NA
cdr3_length: 15
v_call: TRBV6-6
j_call: TRBJ2-2
cdr3_aa: CASCFDGGVNGELFF
cdr3_nt: TGTGCCAGCTGCTTCGACGGGGGGGTAAACGGGGAGCTGTTTTTT

d_call: TRBD2
clone_size: once
cdr3_length: 20
v_call: TRBV18
j_call: TRBJ2-1
cdr3_aa: CASSPPALAGGRVDPHEQFF
cdr3_nt: TGTGCCAGCTCACCACCGGCGTTAGCGGGGGGGCGTGTGGATCCCCATGAGCAGTTCTTC

d_call: TRBD1
clone_size: NA
cdr3_length: 14
v_call: TRBV5-6
j_call: TRBJ1-5
cdr3_aa: CASSLQGVRQPQHF
cdr3_nt: TGTGCCAGCAGCTTACAGGGGGTAAGACAGCCCCAGCATTTT

d_call: NA
clone_size: few
cdr3_length: 13
v_call: TRBV15
j_call: TRBJ1-2
cdr3_aa: CATSGAEGQGYTF
cdr3_nt: TGTGCCACCAGCGGAGCGGAGGGGCAGGGCTACACCTTC

d_call: NA
clone_size: NA
cdr3_length: 16
v_call: TRBV4-3
j_call: TRBJ1-2
cdr3_aa: CASSQVKGTEHYGYTF
cdr3_nt: TGCGCCAGCAGCCAGGTAAAGGGCACCGAGCACTATGGCTACACCTTC

d_call: NA
clone_size: NA
cdr3_length: 17
v_call: TRBV11-2
j_call: TRBJ2-2
cdr3_aa: CASRFGSGTLNTGELFF
cdr3_nt: TGTGCCAGCAGGTTCGGATCGGGCACCCTGAACACCGGGGAGCTGTTTTTT